This TCR beta chain was observed in a study of Tregs in tolerant kidney transplant recipients. The assay was immunoSEQ multiplex PCR, and TCRdb's table has in-frame clones only and misses some. The sample yields 80,000 to 90,000 clones, around nine tenths seen once. Notes on the study in general: Findings come from small patient numbers and require larger validation.

The CDR3 is 14 residues long. V was clipped by 3 bases and J by 4 bases, with 10 bases between them. Germline values: CDR1 SNHLY, CDR2 FYNNEI. CD4+CD25+CD127- Tregs, CD4+CD25- non-Tregs, CD4 and CD8 cells were sorted. Note on this clone: As yet, its antigen is unknown.

The receptor comes from a human donor in good health. Material: CD8+ T cells from blood. The chain has TRBV2 and TRBJ1-5; the D gene is possibly TRBD1 (5 bases). CDR3 DNA sequence: TGTGCCAGCAGTGAGGCAGGGTGGAATCAGCCCCAGCATTTT. The encoded protein is CASSEAGWNQPQHF.